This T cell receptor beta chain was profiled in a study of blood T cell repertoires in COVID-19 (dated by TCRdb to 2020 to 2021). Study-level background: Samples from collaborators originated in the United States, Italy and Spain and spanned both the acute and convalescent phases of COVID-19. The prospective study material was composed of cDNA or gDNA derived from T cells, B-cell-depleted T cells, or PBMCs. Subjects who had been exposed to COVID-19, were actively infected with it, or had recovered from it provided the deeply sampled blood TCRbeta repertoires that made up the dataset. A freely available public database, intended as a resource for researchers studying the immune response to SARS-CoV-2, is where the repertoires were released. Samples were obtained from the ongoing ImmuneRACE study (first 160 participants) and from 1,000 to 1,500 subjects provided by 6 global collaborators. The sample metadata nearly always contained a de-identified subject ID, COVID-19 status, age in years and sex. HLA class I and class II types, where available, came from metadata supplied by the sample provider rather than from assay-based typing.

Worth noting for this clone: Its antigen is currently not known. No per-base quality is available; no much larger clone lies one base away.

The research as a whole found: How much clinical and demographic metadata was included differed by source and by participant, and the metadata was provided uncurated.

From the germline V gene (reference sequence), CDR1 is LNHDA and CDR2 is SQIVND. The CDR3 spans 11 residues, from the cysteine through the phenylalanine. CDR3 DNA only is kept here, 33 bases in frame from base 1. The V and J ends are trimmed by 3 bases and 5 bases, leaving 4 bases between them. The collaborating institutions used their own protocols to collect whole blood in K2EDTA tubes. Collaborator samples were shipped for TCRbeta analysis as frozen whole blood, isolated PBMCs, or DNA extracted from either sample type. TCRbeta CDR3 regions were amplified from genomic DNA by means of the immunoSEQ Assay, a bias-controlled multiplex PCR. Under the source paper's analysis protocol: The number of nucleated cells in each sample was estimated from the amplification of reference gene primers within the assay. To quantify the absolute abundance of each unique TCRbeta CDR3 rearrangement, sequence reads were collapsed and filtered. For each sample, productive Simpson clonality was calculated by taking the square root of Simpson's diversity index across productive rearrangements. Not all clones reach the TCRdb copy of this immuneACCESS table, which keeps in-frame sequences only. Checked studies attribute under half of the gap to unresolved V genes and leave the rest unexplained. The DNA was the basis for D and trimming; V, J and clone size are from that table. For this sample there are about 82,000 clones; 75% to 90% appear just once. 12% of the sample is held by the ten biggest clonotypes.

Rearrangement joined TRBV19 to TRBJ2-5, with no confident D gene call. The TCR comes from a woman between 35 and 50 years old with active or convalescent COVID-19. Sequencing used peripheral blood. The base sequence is TGTGCCAGTAGTATGCGGGAGACCCAGTACTTC. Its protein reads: CASSMRETQYF.